This TCR beta chain was identified in a study of blood T cell repertoires in COVID-19 (TCRdb year 2020). Some background on the complete study: Samples from collaborators originated in the United States, Italy and Spain and spanned both the acute and convalescent phases of COVID-19. The prospective study material was composed of cDNA or gDNA derived from T cells, B-cell-depleted T cells, or PBMCs. Subjects who had been exposed to COVID-19, were actively infected with it, or had recovered from it provided the deeply sampled blood TCRbeta repertoires that made up the dataset. The repertoires were released in a freely available public database intended as a resource for research on the immune response to SARS-CoV-2. The samples were drawn from two sources: the first 160 participants of the ongoing ImmuneRACE study, and about 1,300 subjects contributed by 6 global collaborators. The sample metadata nearly always contained a de-identified subject ID, COVID-19 status, age in years and sex. Where HLA class I and class II types were available, the types were taken from metadata supplied by the sample provider, not from assay-based typing. Results the study describes overall, beyond this receptor: How much clinical and demographic metadata was included differed by source and by participant, and the metadata was provided uncurated.

Whole blood was collected in K2EDTA tubes by collaborating institutions according to the institutions' own protocols. For TCRbeta analysis, collaborator samples were shipped as frozen whole blood, as isolated PBMCs, or as DNA extracted from either sample type. A word on this clone: Its cognate antigen has yet to be identified. No much larger clone exists at a distance of one base, and base qualities are not known.

TCRbeta CDR3 regions were amplified from genomic DNA by means of the immunoSEQ Assay, a bias-controlled multiplex PCR. The original pipeline was this. Within the assay, amplification of reference gene primers was used to estimate how many nucleated cells each sample contained. To quantify the absolute abundance of each unique TCRbeta CDR3 rearrangement, sequence reads were collapsed and filtered. Productive Simpson clonality was computed per sample as the square root of Simpson's diversity index over productive rearrangements. In TCRdb, the immuneACCESS table is reduced to in-frame sequences with V and J assigned. These tables do not hold every clone; where another copy was compared, an unresolved V gene accounts for under half, and the others remain unexplained. From that table come the V and J calls and clone size; the DNA was used to work out D and trimming. The sample yields 77,000 or so clones; around 72% were counted once. The ten largest clones add up to 2.5% to 3% of the sample.

The sequencing sample was made of peripheral blood. This clonotype was sampled from a human donor with acute or convalescent COVID-19. The donor label of this sample is uncertain.

The sequence in DNA is TGTGCCAGCAGCTTAGGGGCGGGAGACCCCTACTACGAGCAGTACTTC. Translated, it gives CASSLGAGDPYYEQYF. Recombination connected TRBV7-2 to TRBJ2-7; a stretch of 7 junction bases matches TRBD2. The germline V gene gives CDR1 as SGHTA and CDR2 as FQGNSA. After removal of 1 base from V and 3 bases from J, the junction retains 9 bases not matched to a gene. From cysteine to phenylalanine, the CDR3 is 16 amino acids long. The only DNA kept is the CDR3, 48 bases in frame from the first base.